These 25 T cell receptor beta chains were sequenced from one sample in a study of T cell responses to AZD1222 COVID-19 vaccine (dated by TCRdb to the early 2020s). What the time point label conveys for this sample: about 28 days (+/-7) after the second vaccine dose. Libraries were made using the immunoSEQ multiplex PCR assay. What TCRdb holds here is the immuneACCESS table cut down to in-frame rearrangements. Part of the clones is not present; checked against another copy, under half of the missing clones reflect an unresolved V gene, and the others are unexplained. The sample table records about 150,000 clones; roughly nine tenths of these occur just once. The ten largest account for approximately 3.4% of the sample. The material sequenced was peripheral blood, taken 28 days after the second AZD1222 dose. The receptors were sampled from an adult who received the AZD1222 COVID-19 vaccine.

The count of this clone is one. The V call is TRBV6-5, the J call TRBJ2-7, with D possibly being TRBD2 (6 bases). The germline V gene has CDR1 MNHEY and CDR2 SVGAGI. This CDR3 is built from 16 residues. The ends were cut back, 3 bases at V and 1 base at J, with 16 bases in the middle. CDR3 residues: CASSYSTSSRSYEQYF. In DNA form, the CDR3 reads TGTGCCAGCAGTTATTCTACTAGCTCACGGTCCTACGAGCAGTACTTC.

The table lists this clone with a few counts. The chain recombines TRBV12-3 or TRBV12-4 with TRBJ1-5; no clear D. V was pared by 6 bases and J by 6 bases, with 9 bases between. There are 12 residues in the CDR3. The CDR3 coding sequence is TGTGCCAGCAGCCCTACACGTCAGCCCCAGCATTTT. Amino acid sequence: CASSPTRQPQHF.

The chain is built from TRBV7-8 and TRBJ1-2; no clear D. V was cut by 5 bases and J by 5 bases, with 18 bases left in between. There are 15 residues in the CDR3. CDR1 and CDR2 (germline): SGHVS, FQNEAQ. The CDR3 bases are TGTGCCAGCAGCGCCACGCCGATGCCTTTTTATGGCTACACCTTC. Its protein is CASSATPMPFYGYTF.

The CDR3 bases are TGTGCCAGCAGCACACTAGGGACGGCCTATGGGGGCTACACCTTC. Translation gives CASSTLGTAYGGYTF. This chain links TRBV9 with TRBJ1-2; tentatively, D is TRBD1 (5 bases). Germline values: CDR1 SGDLS, CDR2 YYNGEE. The length of the CDR3 is 15 residues. V shed 4 bases and J shed 8 bases, with 21 bases lying between them.

The chain is built from TRBV5-1 and TRBJ1-4; a weak D match, TRBD1 (6 bases). V lost 4 bases to trimming and J lost 8 bases, with 21 bases between them. This CDR3 comprises 16 residues. Looked up from germline, CDR1 is SGHRS and CDR2 is YFSETQ. CDR3 nucleotide sequence: TGCGCCAGCAGCCTAAATAAACAGGGTTTAAACGAAAAACTGTTTTTT. It encodes CASSLNKQGLNEKLFF.

The chain uses TRBV28 and TRBJ1-3; D remains ambiguous. Germline CDR1 and CDR2: MDHEN and SYDVKM. CDR3 size: 15 residues. Trimming pared 1 base from V and 3 bases from J, leaving 10 bases between. CDR3 loop: CASSLSAAHGNTIYF. CDR3 coding DNA: TGTGCCAGCAGTTTATCCGCGGCCCATGGAAACACCATATATTTT.

This chain joins TRBV11-2 and TRBJ2-7; TRBD2 aligns across 10 bases. The CDR3 has 14 residues. J gave up 6 bases and V 2 bases, and 4 bases lay outside the gene matches. Germline V gene sequence: CDR1 SGHAT, CDR2 FQNNGV. The CDR3 coding sequence is TGTGCCAGCAGCTTACTAGCGGGAGAGGGCGAGCAGTACTTC. It codes for CASSLLAGEGEQYF.

V is TRBV15 and J is TRBJ1-2; 7 bases line up with TRBD1. Trimming at V came to 1 base and at J to 2 bases, leaving 7 bases not matched to a gene. The CDR3 covers 16 residues. Germline V lookup: CDR1 LNHNV, CDR2 YYDKDF (reference sequence). The CDR3 loop reads CATSRGGVRGNYGYTF. The DNA of the CDR3 is TGTGCCACCAGCAGAGGGGGAGTCAGGGGGAACTATGGCTACACCTTC.

The CDR3 here is CASRSSGDLAEAFF. CDR3 in DNA: TGCGCCAGCAGGTCATCGGGGGACTTGGCTGAAGCTTTCTTT. The genes are TRBV4-3 and TRBJ1-1; D might be TRBD1 (5 bases). The CDR3 is 14 amino acids. The germline gives CDR1 LGHNA, CDR2 YSLEER. V lost 6 bases to trimming and J lost 6 bases, with 17 bases between them.

This chain links TRBV6-5 with TRBJ2-7; D is uncertain. Trimming stripped 6 bases from V and 1 base from J, with 13 bases between. Looked up from germline, CDR1 is MNHEY and CDR2 is SVGAGI. The CDR3 has 14 residues. Written as DNA, the CDR3 is TGTGCCAGCAGCCTCAAGGCGGAATCCTACGAGCAGTACTTC. This translates into CASSLKAESYEQYF.

The chain joins TRBV11-3 to TRBJ1-6, with unresolved D. CDR1 is SGHNT, CDR2 YENEEA, per germline. The germline V and J ends were trimmed by 4 bases and 6 bases, with 16 bases remaining between them. The CDR3 consists of 16 residues. The CDR3 DNA sequence: TGTGCCAGCAGCTACGAAGGAGGATTTAGTAATTCACCCCTCCACTTT. It is translated as CASSYEGGFSNSPLHF.

This CDR3 is CAIKGTGNNEQFF. For the CDR3, the DNA is TGTGCCATCAAGGGGACAGGGAACAATGAGCAGTTCTTC. This chain links TRBV10-3 with TRBJ2-1; 9 bases match TRBD1. CDR1 is ENHRY, CDR2 SYGVKD, per germline. J gave up 5 bases and V 7 bases, and 3 bases lay outside the gene matches. The CDR3 sequence is 13 residues long.

This sequence joins TRBV24-1 and TRBJ2-1, with 10 bases lining up with TRBD2. CDR1 KGHDR and CDR2 SFDVKD come from the germline V gene. The CDR3 consists of 16 residues. The V segment lost 4 bases and the J segment 8 bases; nucleotides outside the gene matches: 10. CDR3 DNA: TGTGCCACCAGTGAGGTAGCGGGAGGACGAGGGCATGAGCAGTTCTTC. It translates to CATSEVAGGRGHEQFF.

This chain links TRBV11-2 with TRBJ2-1; no reliable D call. With 6 bases removed from V and 0 bases from J, the gap between germline ends came to 6 bases. This CDR3 has 13 amino acids. Germline V gene sequence: CDR1 SGHAT, CDR2 FQNNGV. CDR3 DNA sequence: TGTGCCAGCAGAGAGAGCTCCTACAATGAGCAGTTCTTC. It yields the protein CASRESSYNEQFF.

The chain employs TRBV7-3 and TRBJ2-1; 8 bases line up with TRBD2. V lost 5 bases, J lost 9 bases, and 15 bases stayed unmatched. CDR3 size: 16 residues. CDR1 is SGHTA and CDR2 is FQGTGA in the germline V gene. The chain's CDR3 is CASSLGLAPSSVEQFF. Written as DNA, the CDR3 is TGTGCCAGCAGCCTAGGACTAGCTCCATCGTCGGTTGAGCAGTTCTTC.

This rearrangement joins TRBV28 to TRBJ1-2; a possible D gene is TRBD1 (5 bases). This CDR3 contains 16 residues. V lost 3 bases and J lost 2, with 16 bases in between. The germline gives CDR1 MDHEN, CDR2 SYDVKM. CDR3 bases: TGTGCCAGCAGTTTTAATGGGGCCCTTCAAAACTATGGCTACACCTTC. Its translation is CASSFNGALQNYGYTF.

V usage is TRBV28 and J usage is TRBJ1-4; D is possibly TRBD1 (6 bases). Germline CDR1 MDHEN, CDR2 SYDVKM. This CDR3 contains 18 residues. V was trimmed by 4 bases and J by 0 bases, leaving 18 bases between them. The CDR3 reads CASSSRDRGAATNEKLFF. The CDR3 DNA reads TGTGCCAGCAGTTCCCGGGACCGGGGGGCGGCAACTAATGAAAAACTGTTTTTT.

The rearrangement uses TRBV2 and TRBJ2-1, with 10 positions matching TRBD1. Germline CDR1 reads SNHLY; CDR2 reads FYNNEI. Trimming at V came to 4 bases and at J to 8 bases, leaving 5 bases not matched to a gene. The CDR3 extends over 14 amino acids. CDR3 nucleotides: TGTGCCAGCAGTGGGGACAGGGGTTTCTATGAGCAGTTCTTC. It codes for CASSGDRGFYEQFF. Looking up the rest from reference TRBV2 and TRBJ2-1 gives the full variable domain: EPEVTQTPSHQVTQMGQEVILRCVPISNHLYFYWYRQILGQKVEFLVSFYNNEISEKSEIFDDQFSVERPDGSNFTLKIRSTKLEDSAMYFCASSGDRGFYEQFFGPGTRLTVL.

The chain has TRBV28 and TRBJ2-7; TRBD1 or TRBD2 may be the D gene (5 bases each). The CDR3 sequence is 14 residues long. The germline V gene encodes CDR1 MDHEN and CDR2 SYDVKM. Trimming cost V 6 bases and J 0 bases, with 12 bases left between them. CDR3 nucleotides: TGTGCCAGCAGCCCTTTGGGGGTCTCCTACGAGCAGTACTTC. This gives the protein CASSPLGVSYEQYF.

The rearrangement links TRBV18 to TRBJ2-2; D uncertain. The CDR3 is 15 residues long. V was pared by 3 bases and J by 0 bases, with 8 bases between. The germline V gene has CDR1 KGHSH and CDR2 LQKENI. The CDR3 DNA is TGTGCCAGCTCACCCAGTCCCCCGAACACCGGGGAGCTGTTTTTT. It encodes CASSPSPPNTGELFF.

This clone was recorded only once. V and J are TRBV18 and TRBJ2-7, with 7 bases that match TRBD1. Trimming took 5 bases from V and 5 from J; bases not matched to a gene: 6. In germline, CDR1 is KGHSH, CDR2 LQKENI. This CDR3 has 13 amino acids. The CDR3 spells CASSYYTGDEQYF. CDR3 DNA: TGTGCCAGCTCATACTACACAGGGGACGAGCAGTACTTC.

The V gene is TRBV3-1 (or the pseudogene TRBV3-2), the J gene TRBJ1-1; 10 nucleotides match TRBD1. Germline CDR1 and CDR2: LGHDT and YNNKEL (reference sequence). This CDR3 is 16 amino acids long. V dropped 1 base and J dropped 2; count of bases not matched to a gene: 4. In DNA form, the CDR3 reads TGTGCCAGCAGCCAAGGGACAGGGGGTGGAAACACTGAAGCTTTCTTT. Protein product: CASSQGTGGGNTEAFF.

V usage is TRBV9 and J usage is TRBJ1-2; the D gene is possibly TRBD1 (5 bases). In germline, CDR1 is SGDLS, CDR2 YYNGEE. The V gene lost 7 bases and the J gene lost 4 bases, with 11 bases spanning the gap. This CDR3 is 12 amino acids long. The CDR3 region is CASGGGAYGYTF. Written as DNA, the CDR3 is TGTGCCAGCGGGGGGGGAGCCTATGGCTACACCTTC. The full variable domain, rest sourced from reference TRBV9 and TRBJ1-2, is DSGVTQTPKHLITATGQRVTLRCSPRSGDLSVYWYQQSLDQGLQFLIQYYNGEERAKGNILERFSAQQFPDLHSELNLSSLELGDSALYFCASGGGAYGYTFGSGTRLTVV.

J is TRBJ1-2 and V is TRBV27; D unclear. CDR1 is MNHEY, CDR2 SMNVEV, per germline (reference sequence). This CDR3 is built from 14 residues. Trimming stripped 3 bases from V and 0 bases from J, with 8 bases between. CDR3 nucleotides: TGTGCCAGCAGTTTCAGGACCACTAACTATGGCTACACCTTC. Amino acid sequence: CASSFRTTNYGYTF.

V and J are TRBV7-9 and TRBJ2-7; D may be TRBD1 (5 bases). Per the germline V gene, CDR1 is SEHNR and CDR2 is FQNEAQ (reference sequence). The CDR3 spans 16 residues. The V and J ends lost 1 base and 7 bases respectively, with 20 bases between them. The CDR3 sequence: CASSLGQDTSQREQYF. In DNA, the CDR3 is TGTGCCAGCAGCTTAGGCCAGGACACCTCTCAAAGGGAGCAGTACTTC.